This T cell receptor beta chain comes out of a study of T cell responses to AZD1222 COVID-19 vaccine. Assay: immunoSEQ multiplex PCR; the TCRdb copy retains only in-frame clones and omits some. This table holds 110,000 or so clones, around nine tenths found once. Germline assignment: CDR1 SGHVS and CDR2 FNYEAQ. The CDR3 is made up of 16 amino acids. V shed 0 bases and J shed 0 bases, with 10 bases lying between them. This TCR derives from an adult in good health. Source: peripheral blood, taken on day 0 of AZD1222 vaccination. The chain links TRBV7-6 to TRBJ2-3; a weak D match, TRBD1 (5 bases). CDR3 coding DNA: TGTGCCAGCAGCTTAGCGGGCAGGGTCAGCACAGATACGCAGTATTTT. It codes for CASSLAGRVSTDTQYF.